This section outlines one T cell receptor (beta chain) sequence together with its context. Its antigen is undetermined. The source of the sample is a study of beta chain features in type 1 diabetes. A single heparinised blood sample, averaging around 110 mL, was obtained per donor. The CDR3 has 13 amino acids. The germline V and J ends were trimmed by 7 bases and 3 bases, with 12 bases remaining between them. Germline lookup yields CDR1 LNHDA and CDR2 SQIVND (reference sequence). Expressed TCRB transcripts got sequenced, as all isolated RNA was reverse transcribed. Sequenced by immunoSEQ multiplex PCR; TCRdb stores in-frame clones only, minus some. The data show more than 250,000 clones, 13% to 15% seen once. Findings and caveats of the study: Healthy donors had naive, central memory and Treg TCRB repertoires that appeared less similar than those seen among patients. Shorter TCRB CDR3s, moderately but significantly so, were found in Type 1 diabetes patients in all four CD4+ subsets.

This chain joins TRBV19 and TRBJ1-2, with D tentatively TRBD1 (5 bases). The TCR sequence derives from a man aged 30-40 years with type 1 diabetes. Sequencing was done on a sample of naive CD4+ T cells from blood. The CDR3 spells CASTWEGHYGYTF. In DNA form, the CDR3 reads TGTGCCAGTACCTGGGAGGGGCACTATGGCTACACCTTC.